The 20 T cell receptor beta chains presented below share a single source sample, sequenced in a study of shared clonotypes between healthy human individuals. TCRdb's copy holds only in-frame clones and misses some; the assay was immunoSEQ multiplex PCR. The sample carries a few hundred thousand clones, over 50% recorded once. The sequenced sample was memory CD4+ T cells sorted from blood. The subset denotes: CD45RA-negative fraction. The receptors stem from a man younger than 40 in good health.

The chain uses TRBV11-3 and TRBJ2-3, with TRBD2 identical over 9 bases. CDR3 length: 14 amino acids. Trimming cost V 6 bases and J 6 bases; bases outside gene matches: 7. Germline V gene data show CDR1 as SGHNT and CDR2 as YENEEA. CDR3 sequence: CASSAGLASDTQYF. The CDR3 region has the DNA TGTGCCAGCAGTGCCGGACTAGCGAGCGATACGCAGTATTTT.

The V call is TRBV30, the J call TRBJ2-2; tentatively, D is TRBD2 (6 bases). V gave up 4 bases and J gave up 5 bases, with 20 bases separating them. Looked up from germline, CDR1 is GTSNPN and CDR2 is SVGIG (reference sequence). The CDR3 is 16 residues long. CDR3 protein: CAWMGGDEHRTGELFF. Written as DNA, the CDR3 is TGTGCCTGGATGGGAGGAGACGAACACAGGACCGGGGAGCTGTTTTTT.

This clone was picked up many times. The rearrangement links TRBV7-9 to TRBJ2-2; unclear D gene. The V gene lost 3 bases and the J gene lost 2 bases, with 7 bases spanning the gap. CDR3 length: 14 residues. Germline values: CDR1 SEHNR, CDR2 FQNEAQ (reference sequence). In DNA form, the CDR3 reads TGTGCCAGCAGCTTGGCCGATAACACCGGGGAGCTGTTTTTT. This codes for CASSLADNTGELFF.

The chain joins TRBV15 to TRBJ2-3; D is uncertain. CDR1 and CDR2 from the germline V gene are LNHNV and YYDKDF (reference sequence). This CDR3 has 16 residues. V was shortened by 3 bases and J by 5 bases, with 18 bases between the two germline ends. This chain's CDR3 is CATSSDGLGSGDTQYF. The CDR3 bases are TGTGCCACCAGCAGCGATGGGCTGGGGTCAGGAGATACGCAGTATTTT. Looking up the rest from reference TRBV15 and TRBJ2-3 gives the full variable domain: DAMVIQNPRYQVTQFGKPVTLSCSQTLNHNVMYWYQQKSSQAPKLLFHYYDKDFNNEADTPDNFQSRRPNTSFCFLDIRSPGLGDTAMYLCATSSDGLGSGDTQYFGPGTRLTVL.

The chain recombines TRBV5-6 with TRBJ1-3; TRBD1 might be the D (6 bases). Germline V lookup: CDR1 SGHDT, CDR2 YYEEEE. Between the trimmed V and J ends, which lost 1 base and 3 bases, there was a span of 11 bases. The CDR3 totals 15 residues. CDR3 loop: CASSLFRGSGNTIYF. The CDR3 DNA reads TGTGCCAGCAGCTTGTTCAGGGGAAGTGGAAACACCATATATTTT.

CDR3 sequence reads: CASSFAFSGANVLTF. CDR3 nucleotide sequence: TGTGCCAGCAGCTTTGCATTCTCTGGGGCCAACGTCCTGACTTTC. This chain joins TRBV11-2 and TRBJ2-6; no clear D. The germline V gene has CDR1 SGHAT and CDR2 FQNNGV. The length of the CDR3 is 15 residues. V shed 3 bases and J shed 0 bases, with 6 bases lying between them.

The CDR3 spells CASSLSSGGTDTQYF. The CDR3 coding sequence is TGTGCCAGCAGCTTATCTAGCGGGGGCACAGATACGCAGTATTTT. The rearrangement uses TRBV7-7 and TRBJ2-3, with TRBD2 matching over 9 bases. CDR3 size: 15 residues. From germline, CDR1 is SSHAT and CDR2 FNYEAQ (reference sequence). V trimming: 2 bases; J trimming: 1 base; junction bases outside the gene matches: 1.

The V call is TRBV27, the J call TRBJ2-7; 7 bases are a match to TRBD2. V shed 6 bases, J shed 6 bases, and the junction held 5 bases outside the gene matches. CDR1 is MNHEY and CDR2 is SMNVEV in the germline V gene (reference sequence). The CDR3 contains 12 residues. The CDR3 reads CASSPGGGEQYF. CDR3 DNA: TGTGCCAGCAGCCCTGGGGGGGGCGAGCAGTACTTC.

CDR3 protein: CASSLGGGIAERNTIYF. As DNA, the CDR3 is TGTGCCAGCAGCTTGGGCGGGGGCATCGCGGAAAGAAACACCATATATTTT. The chain carries TRBV5-4 and TRBJ1-3; a possible D gene is TRBD1 (6 bases). V dropped 0 bases and J dropped 5 bases, with 18 bases sitting between them. There are 17 residues in the CDR3. The germline gives CDR1 SGHNT, CDR2 YYREEE (reference sequence).

This clone appeared a few times. This chain joins TRBV10-2 and TRBJ1-5; D ambiguous. V was shortened by 4 bases and J by 5 bases, with 6 bases between the two germline ends. The V gene's germline CDR1 is WSHSY and CDR2 SAAADI. The CDR3 runs to 12 residues. For the CDR3, the DNA is TGCGCCAGCAGTGTTCGGGATCAGCCCCAGCATTTT. This translates into CASSVRDQPQHF.

In nucleotides, the CDR3 is TGTGCCAGCAGTCCAGAGGCAGGGGGGAGGTTTCAGCCCCAGCATTTT. Translation gives CASSPEAGGRFQPQHF. The rearrangement links TRBV2 to TRBJ1-5; 7 bases map to TRBD1. The CDR3 loop spans 16 amino acids. V gave up 5 bases and J gave up 6 bases; unmatched junction bases: 13. CDR1 SNHLY and CDR2 FYNNEI come from the germline V gene.

This clone was detected a few times. The V gene is TRBV7-8, the J gene TRBJ2-3; no reliable D call. Per the germline V gene, CDR1 is SGHVS and CDR2 is FQNEAQ. The CDR3 totals 15 residues. With 1 base removed from V and 1 base from J, the gap between germline ends came to 9 bases. This CDR3 reads CASSLGQARTDTQYF. The CDR3 coding sequence is TGTGCCAGCAGCTTAGGGCAGGCACGCACAGATACGCAGTATTTT.

This clone has only a few counts. The chain recombines TRBV18 with TRBJ2-1; TRBD2 is a possible D gene (6 bases). The CDR3 has 14 residues. V lost 4 bases and J lost 2, with 9 bases in between. Germline V gives CDR1 KGHSH, CDR2 LQKENI. CDR3 bases: TGTGCCAGCTCACAGGGGACTGCCTACAATGAGCAGTTCTTC. Encoded protein: CASSQGTAYNEQFF.

The CDR3 DNA sequence: TGTGCCAGCAGCTGGGAGAACACAGATACGCAGTATTTT. Protein: CASSWENTDTQYF. V is TRBV5-4 and J is TRBJ2-3, with D possibly TRBD2 on 5 matching bases. Deletions cut 3 bases from V and 2 bases from J, with 7 bases between. Looked up from germline, CDR1 is SGHNT and CDR2 is YYREEE (reference sequence). The CDR3 runs 13 residues.

This chain connects TRBV2 to TRBJ2-7, with 12 bases matching TRBD2. V dropped 6 bases and J dropped 6; count of bases not matched to a gene: 15. Germline CDR1 and CDR2: SNHLY and FYNNEI. This CDR3 comprises 17 residues. The CDR3 protein is CASRPGTSGPKRFEQYF. DNA of the CDR3: TGTGCCAGCAGGCCTGGGACTAGCGGGCCAAAGAGATTCGAGCAGTACTTC.

V gene TRBV10-2 combines with J gene TRBJ2-1, with unresolved D. Deletions cut 4 bases from V and 2 bases from J, with 3 bases between. The CDR3 contains 12 residues. Germline V gives CDR1 WSHSY, CDR2 SAAADI. CDR3 sequence reads: CASSVPYNEQFF. The CDR3 DNA is TGCGCCAGCAGTGTTCCCTACAATGAGCAGTTCTTC.

This rearrangement joins TRBV28 to TRBJ2-3, with TRBD1 matching 7 bases. The CDR3 contains 13 residues. J gave up 11 bases and V 0 bases, and 5 bases lay outside the gene matches. Germline V gene lookup returns CDR1 MDHEN and CDR2 SYDVKM. The CDR3 region is CASSLWGQPLQYF. The DNA of the CDR3 is TGTGCCAGCAGTTTATGGGGACAGCCTTTGCAGTATTTT. Complete variable domain (other parts from reference TRBV28 and TRBJ2-3): DVKVTQSSRYLVKRTGEKVFLECVQDMDHENMFWYRQDPGLGLRLIYFSYDVKMKEKGDIPEGYSVSREKKERFSLILESASTNQTSMYLCASSLWGQPLQYFGPGTRLTVL.

This chain joins TRBV5-5 and TRBJ2-1, with D maybe TRBD2 (6 bases). Trimming left V 0 bases short and J 7 bases short, with 11 bases between. The CDR3 contains 14 residues. The germline V gene encodes CDR1 SGHKS and CDR2 YYEKEE (reference sequence). This chain's CDR3 is CASSLAPGLNEQFF. The DNA of the CDR3 is TGTGCCAGCAGCTTGGCACCGGGACTTAATGAGCAGTTCTTC.

The DNA of the CDR3 is TGTGCCAGCAGTGCCCGGGGGCGCGGTGATCAAGAGACCCAGTACTTC. Translating gives CASSARGRGDQETQYF. The chain recombines TRBV25-1 with TRBJ2-5; the D gene could be TRBD1 or TRBD2 (6 bases each). The CDR3 loop spans 16 amino acids. V lost 4 bases to trimming and J lost 2 bases, with 17 bases between them. Per the germline V gene, CDR1 is MGHDK and CDR2 is SYGVNS.

The chain recombines TRBV7-2 with TRBJ2-5, with 8 bases identical to TRBD1. Germline loops: CDR1 SGHTA, CDR2 FQGNSA. V shed 6 bases, J shed 7 bases, and the junction held 7 bases outside the gene matches. This CDR3 is 13 amino acids long. CDR3 residues: CASSSDRVGTQYF. The CDR3, as DNA: TGTGCCAGCAGTTCGGACAGGGTCGGGACCCAGTACTTC.